This T cell receptor beta chain was profiled in a study of shared clonotypes between healthy human individuals. Across the whole study: The composition of the donors was a couple of women and three men aged 18 to 49.

CDR3 length: 18 residues. V lost 0 bases to trimming and J lost 5 bases, with 19 bases between them. Germline assignment: CDR1 MGHRA and CDR2 YSYEKL. Notes on this clone: The antigen is not known.

Template for every sorted-subset replicate PCR totaled about 0.2 ug DNA, tens of thousands of T cell genomes. Repertoires were generated with immunoSEQ multiplex PCR, while TCRdb's copy carries only in-frame clones and drops some. This table has around 2,000,000 clones, about 95% appearing once. CD45RO-negative, CCR7-positively selected cells formed the naive CD8 fraction, excluding terminally differentiated effector memory CD45RA+ cells. The donors were all Caucasian adults (living in Nashville, Tennessee). Findings and limits, study-wide: Clonotype sharing across a handful of donors was observed for 4% to 5.5% of naive CD4 clonotypes.

The specimen was naive CD8+ T cells sorted from blood. The sequence was collected from a man aged 18 to 30 in good health. The chain is built from TRBV4-1 and TRBJ2-2; the D gene is possibly TRBD2 (6 bases). In nucleotides, the CDR3 is TGCGCCAGCAGCCAAGATCCCGGGAGAGGGTGGAGAACCGGGGAGCTGTTTTTT. As protein: CASSQDPGRGWRTGELFF.